This paragraph reports one TCR beta chain. This clonotype was observed at least ten times. Its target antigen remains unknown. No qualities accompany the bases; no much larger clone lies one base away. The germline V gene (reference sequence) yields DFQATT for CDR1 and SNEGSKA for CDR2. Trimming costs V 1 base and J 6 bases, and their ends lie 12 bases apart. Counted from cysteine to phenylalanine, this CDR3 has 13 amino acids. The entry retains the CDR3 DNA only, 39 bases that are in frame from base 1. These data are taken from a study of neurological immune-mediated disorders (dated by TCRdb to about 2019). Describing the broader study: Among the approximately 34 multiple sclerosis patients, relapsing-remitting MS was present in some 31 and secondary progressive MS was present in 3. The cohort included some 68 subjects: roughly 15 with HAM/TSP, about 34 with multiple sclerosis, and around 20 healthy controls. The 85 to 110 TCR-beta libraries included longitudinal samples, technical triplicates and paired sorted CD4+ and CD8+ T-cell subsets alongside PBMC samples. Peripheral blood TCR-beta repertoires from HTLV-I-associated myelopathy (HAM/TSP) patients, multiple sclerosis patients and healthy controls were compared by UMI-based sequencing.

TCR libraries for sorted subsets were made from over 750,000 sorted CD4+ or CD8+ T cells. Multiple sclerosis patients were enrolled in a US clinical protocol evaluating disease progression by magnetic resonance imaging. PBMCs were separated from peripheral blood using Ficoll-Hypaque density gradient centrifugation and then cryopreserved in liquid nitrogen. Paired sorted CD4+ and CD8+ subsets came from healthy controls, HAM/TSP patients and MS patients. cDNA was synthesized by template-switch 5'RACE using a primer carrying a 10-nucleotide random unique molecular identifier by which each TCR transcript was tagged. Every sequencing run yielded over 190 million TCR-beta sequences covering 15-18 subjects. The RNeasy kit was used to extract total RNA. TCR-beta VDJ regions were amplified with primers for the TCR constant region and the 5'RACE anchor, using the KAPA Real-time Library Amplification kit. Sample indexes and Illumina adaptors were added in a first PCR, and a second PCR then increased library yield. After purification with Ampure beads, the TCR product of roughly 650 bp was size-selected on a 2% E-gel SizeSelection system. Before pooling, library quality was checked on a Bioanalyzer, concentration was measured with Qubit, and libraries were quantified with the Kapa Library Quantification kit. An Illumina HiSeq 2500 sequenced the libraries paired-end 2 x 150 bp. To increase sequence diversity, about 23-30% phiX was spiked into each library pool. On the study's bioinformatics: Quality-filtered reads were processed with the UMI-based MiGEC pipeline, which removed over 90% of raw TCR sequences during error correction. IMGT germline references were used for alignment of VDJ genes, and clonotypes were defined by a unique CDR3 amino acid sequence together with V-J genes. Clonal expansion, Shannon diversity, and CDR3 relatedness (CalcPairwiseDistances, ClusterSamples) were evaluated with VDJtools, and phylogenetic trees were built with CLCbio workbench. Clones with at least 8 unique UMIs were defined as expanded, with this threshold being based on coefficient-of-variation modelling across technical triplicates. In-frame beta chains were kept once TCRdb had trimmed the public reads at Q25 with fastp and called clones with MiXCR. One record per CDR3 amino acid sequence lists the most common genes and DNA. The V and J calls come from TCRdb's annotation, not from the publication. The sample table holds about 48,000 distinct CDR3 sequences, of which 4.5% to 7% were seen once. The ten largest clones capture approximately 1.5% of the sample.

Paper-wide results and their limitations: In a phylogenetic analysis, the repertoires of 18 out of 34 MS patients fell into a single cluster of related CDR3 sequences, pointing to a possible signature at the repertoire level. TCR clonal expansion was greatest in HAM/TSP patients and smallest in MS patients, who ranked below even healthy controls. Across subjects, expanded clones never shared an identical CDR3 amino acid sequence, which suggests that the TCR-beta repertoires in every group were private. The MS cluster showed no association with clinical or MRI features, and the authors stated that larger cohorts are needed.

This TCR was recovered from a young woman with multiple sclerosis. Sequences were obtained from CD4+ T cells from blood. The sequence is built from TRBV20-1 and TRBJ1-2; matching of 6 bases hints at TRBD1 as the D gene. The base sequence is TGCAGTGCTAGAGGCTACAGGGATAATGGCTACACCTTC. Its protein reads: CSARGYRDNGYTF.